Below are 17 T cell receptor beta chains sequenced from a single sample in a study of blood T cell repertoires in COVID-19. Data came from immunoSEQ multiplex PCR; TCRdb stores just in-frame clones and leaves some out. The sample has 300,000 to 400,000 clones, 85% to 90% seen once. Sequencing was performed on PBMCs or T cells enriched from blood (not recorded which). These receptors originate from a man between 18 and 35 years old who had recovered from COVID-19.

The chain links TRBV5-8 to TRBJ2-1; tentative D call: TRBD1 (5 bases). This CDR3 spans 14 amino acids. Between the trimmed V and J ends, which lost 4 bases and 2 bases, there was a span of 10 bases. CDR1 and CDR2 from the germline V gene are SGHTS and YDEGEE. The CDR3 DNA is TGTGCCAGCAGCCAGGGTTATCCCTACAATGAGCAGTTCTTC. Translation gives CASSQGYPYNEQFF.

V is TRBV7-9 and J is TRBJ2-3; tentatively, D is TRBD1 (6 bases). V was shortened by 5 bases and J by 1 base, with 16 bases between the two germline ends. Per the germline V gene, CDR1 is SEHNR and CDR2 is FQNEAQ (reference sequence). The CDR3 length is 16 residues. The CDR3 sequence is CASSPPRGSRTDTQYF. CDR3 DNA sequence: TGTGCCAGCAGCCCCCCTAGGGGGAGCCGCACAGATACGCAGTATTTT.

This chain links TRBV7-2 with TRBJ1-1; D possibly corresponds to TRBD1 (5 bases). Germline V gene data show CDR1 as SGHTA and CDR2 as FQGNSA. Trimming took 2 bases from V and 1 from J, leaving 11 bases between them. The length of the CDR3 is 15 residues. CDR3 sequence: CASSLMGRGNTEAFF. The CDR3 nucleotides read TGTGCCAGCAGCTTAATGGGGCGGGGGAACACTGAAGCTTTCTTT.

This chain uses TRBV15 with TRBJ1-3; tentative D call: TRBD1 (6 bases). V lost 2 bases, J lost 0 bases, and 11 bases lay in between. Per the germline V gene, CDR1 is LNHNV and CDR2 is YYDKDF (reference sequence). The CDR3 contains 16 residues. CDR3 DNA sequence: TGTGCCACCAGCAGACGCAGACAGGTCTCTGGAAACACCATATATTTT. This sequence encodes CATSRRRQVSGNTIYF.

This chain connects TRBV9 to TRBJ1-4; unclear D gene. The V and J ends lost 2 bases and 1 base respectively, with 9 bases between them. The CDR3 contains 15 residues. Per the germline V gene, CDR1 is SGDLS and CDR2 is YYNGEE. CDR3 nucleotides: TGTGCCAGCAGCGTGTACGGGTTAACTAATGAAAAACTGTTTTTT. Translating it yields CASSVYGLTNEKLFF.

For the CDR3, the DNA is TGTGCCAGCTCACCAGTACAGGGAGGCAATCAGCCCCAGCATTTT. The encoded protein is CASSPVQGGNQPQHF. The J gene is TRBJ1-5, the V gene TRBV18, with D possibly TRBD1 on 6 matching bases. Deletions cut 2 bases from V and 2 bases from J, with 10 bases between. The germline CDR1 and CDR2 sequences are KGHSH and LQKENI. The CDR3 is made up of 15 amino acids.

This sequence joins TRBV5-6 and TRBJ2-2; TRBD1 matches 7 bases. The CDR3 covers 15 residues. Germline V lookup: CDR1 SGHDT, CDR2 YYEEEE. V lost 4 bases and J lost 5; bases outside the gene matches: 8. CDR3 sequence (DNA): TGTGCCAGCAGCCGGGACAGTTATGGAACCGGGGAGCTGTTTTTT. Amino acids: CASSRDSYGTGELFF.

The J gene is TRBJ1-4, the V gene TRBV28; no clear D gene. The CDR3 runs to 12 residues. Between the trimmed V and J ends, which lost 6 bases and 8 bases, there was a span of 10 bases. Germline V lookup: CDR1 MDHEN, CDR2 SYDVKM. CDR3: CASRGAGEKLFF. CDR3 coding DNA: TGTGCCAGCAGGGGTGCGGGGGAAAAACTGTTTTTT.

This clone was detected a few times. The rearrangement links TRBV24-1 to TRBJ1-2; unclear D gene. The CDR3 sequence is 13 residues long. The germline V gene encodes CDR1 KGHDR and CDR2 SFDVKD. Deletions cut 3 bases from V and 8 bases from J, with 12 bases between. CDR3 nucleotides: TGTGCCACCAGTGATACGGACTATGGCGGCTACACCTTC. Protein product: CATSDTDYGGYTF.

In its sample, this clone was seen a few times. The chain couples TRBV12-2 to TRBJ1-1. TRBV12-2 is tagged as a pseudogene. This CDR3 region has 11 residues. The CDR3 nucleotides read TGTGCAAGTTGGTTTAGCACTGAAGCTTTCTTT. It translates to CASWFSTEAFF.

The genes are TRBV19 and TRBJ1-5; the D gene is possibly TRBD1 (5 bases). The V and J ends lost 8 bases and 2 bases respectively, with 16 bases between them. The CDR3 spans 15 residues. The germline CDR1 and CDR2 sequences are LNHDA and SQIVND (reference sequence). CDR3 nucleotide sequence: TGTGCCAGTTCCATCCGGGGGGTGGGCAATCAGCCCCAGCATTTT. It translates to CASSIRGVGNQPQHF.

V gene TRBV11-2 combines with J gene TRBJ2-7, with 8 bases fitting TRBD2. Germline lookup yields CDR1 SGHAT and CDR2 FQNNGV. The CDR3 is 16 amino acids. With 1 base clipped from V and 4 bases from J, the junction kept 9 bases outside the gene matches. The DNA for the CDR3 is TGTGCCAGCAGCTTAGTACCCAGCGGGAGTTGGTACGAGCAGTACTTC. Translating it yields CASSLVPSGSWYEQYF. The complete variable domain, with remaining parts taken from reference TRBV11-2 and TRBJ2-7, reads EAGVAQSPRYKIIEKRQSVAFWCNPISGHATLYWYQQILGQGPKLLIQFQNNGVVDDSQLPKDRFSAERLKGVDSTLKIQPAKLEDSAVYLCASSLVPSGSWYEQYFGPGTRLTVT.

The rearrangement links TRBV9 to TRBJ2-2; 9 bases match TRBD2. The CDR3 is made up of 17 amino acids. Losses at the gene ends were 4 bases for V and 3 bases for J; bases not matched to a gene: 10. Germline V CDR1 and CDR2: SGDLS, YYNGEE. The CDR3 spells CASSPPASGRHTGELFF. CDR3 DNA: TGTGCCAGCAGCCCGCCAGCAAGCGGGAGGCACACCGGGGAGCTGTTTTTT.

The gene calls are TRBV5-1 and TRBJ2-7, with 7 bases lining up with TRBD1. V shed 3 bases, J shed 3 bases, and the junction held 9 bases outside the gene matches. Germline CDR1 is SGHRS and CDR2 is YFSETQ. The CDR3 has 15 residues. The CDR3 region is CASSSHPDRSYEQYF. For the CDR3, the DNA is TGCGCCAGCAGCTCCCACCCGGACAGGAGCTACGAGCAGTACTTC.

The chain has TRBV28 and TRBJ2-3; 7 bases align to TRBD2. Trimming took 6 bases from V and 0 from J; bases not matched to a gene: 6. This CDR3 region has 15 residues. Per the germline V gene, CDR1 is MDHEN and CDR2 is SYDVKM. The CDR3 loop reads CASSLGGTSTDTQYF. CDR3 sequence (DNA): TGTGCCAGCAGCCTGGGGGGGACCAGCACAGATACGCAGTATTTT.

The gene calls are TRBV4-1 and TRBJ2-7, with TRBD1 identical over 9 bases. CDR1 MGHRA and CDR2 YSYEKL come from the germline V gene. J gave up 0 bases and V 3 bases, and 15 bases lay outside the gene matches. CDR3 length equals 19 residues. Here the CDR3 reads CASSHFRAPAGQGSYEQYF. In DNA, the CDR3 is TGCGCCAGCAGCCATTTTAGGGCCCCCGCGGGACAGGGCTCCTACGAGCAGTACTTC.

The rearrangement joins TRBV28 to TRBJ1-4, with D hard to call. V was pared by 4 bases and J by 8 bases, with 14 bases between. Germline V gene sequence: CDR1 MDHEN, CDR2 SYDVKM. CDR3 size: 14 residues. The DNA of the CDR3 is TGTGCCAGCAGTTCTCCGGGCACGGGGGAAAAACTGTTTTTT. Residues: CASSSPGTGEKLFF.